This section outlines one T cell receptor (beta chain) sequence together with its context. Its antigen remains unidentified. This CDR3 has 16 residues. CDR1 SGHTA and CDR2 FQGNSA come from the germline V gene. V gave up 5 bases and J gave up 5 bases, with 19 bases separating them. This sample was taken from a study of T cell responses to AZD1222 COVID-19 vaccine. Study details: Whether given at about 4 or about 12 weeks, second doses were pooled.

Whole-study findings and limits: There were mostly white British donors and more females than males, and clonal diversity was possibly underestimated. Regions left unmutated in variants are reportedly the target of nearly half of spike-specific TCRs. After two AZD1222 doses, spike-specific TCR breadth and depth rose versus day 0.

The table came from immunoSEQ multiplex PCR; TCRdb's copy has only in-frame clones and leaves some out. The data show about 180,000 clones, 85% to 90% seen once. The sample in question was peripheral blood, obtained on day 0 of AZD1222 vaccination. The clonotype originates from an adult in good health. V usage is TRBV7-2 and J usage is TRBJ1-5; a weak D match, TRBD1 (5 bases). The CDR3 here is CASSPSGIGQDQPQHF. The CDR3 nucleotides read TGTGCCAGCAGCCCCTCAGGGATCGGCCAAGATCAGCCCCAGCATTTT. The whole variable domain, remainder taken from reference TRBV7-2 and TRBJ1-5, is GAGVSQSPSNKVTEKGKDVELRCDPISGHTALYWYRQSLGQGLEFLIYFQGNSAPDKSGLPSDRFSAERTGGSVSTLTIQRTQQEDSAVYLCASSPSGIGQDQPQHFGDGTRLSIL.